What follows are 15 T cell receptor beta chains derived from one specimen sequenced in a study of blood T cell repertoires in COVID-19. This table comes from immunoSEQ multiplex PCR, and its TCRdb copy is limited to in-frame clones, with some not included. The table has more than 15,000 clones, 70% to 90% seen once. Material: peripheral blood. These receptors all come from a man aged 60 to 69 with acute or convalescent COVID-19.

The V and J genes are TRBV4-1 and TRBJ2-1, with TRBD2 as a possible D gene (6 bases). From germline, CDR1 is MGHRA and CDR2 YSYEKL. The CDR3 covers 13 residues. Trimming left V 0 bases short and J 13 bases short, with 13 bases between. The CDR3 loop reads CASSQEGWGDQFF. DNA of the CDR3: TGCGCCAGCAGCCAAGAAGGTTGGGGGGACCAGTTCTTC.

V and J are TRBV6-1 and TRBJ2-7; possible D gene TRBD2, 5 bases. CDR3 length equals 14 residues. V was trimmed by 2 bases and J by 5 bases, leaving 13 bases between them. The germline V gene encodes CDR1 MNHNS and CDR2 SASEGT. The CDR3 protein is CASSERRQIHEQYF. CDR3 coding DNA: TGTGCCAGCAGTGAAAGGAGGCAGATCCACGAGCAGTACTTC.

This clone was detected a few times. This rearrangement joins TRBV27 to TRBJ1-2; weak D call: TRBD1 (6 bases). The V and J ends lost 5 bases and 4 bases respectively, with 17 bases between them. The CDR3 runs 15 residues. Germline-derived CDR1 and CDR2 are MNHEY and SMNVEV (reference sequence). This chain's CDR3 is CASSELSGVGYGYTF. CDR3 sequence (DNA): TGTGCCAGCAGTGAACTTTCAGGGGTTGGCTATGGCTACACCTTC.

The chain has TRBV10-3 and TRBJ1-2, with D possibly being TRBD1 (6 bases). CDR1 ENHRY and CDR2 SYGVKD come from the germline V gene. The CDR3 runs 15 residues. The V end was cut by 2 bases, the J end by 7 bases, with 17 bases between. In DNA form, the CDR3 reads TGTGCCATCAGTGAGAGGATGGACAGCACCGGTGGCTACACCTTC. It codes for CAISERMDSTGGYTF.

J is TRBJ2-3 and V is TRBV6-5; 15 bases are a match to TRBD2. With V trimmed by 2 bases and J by 6 bases, 3 bases remained unmatched. Germline CDR1 and CDR2: MNHEY and SVGAGI. The CDR3 totals 16 residues. The CDR3 here is CASSYGGLAGGDTQYF. Written as DNA, the CDR3 is TGTGCCAGCAGTTACGGGGGACTAGCGGGGGGTGATACGCAGTATTTT.

The rearrangement joins TRBV4-1 to TRBJ2-6; 10 positions match TRBD1. The CDR3 length is 17 residues. In germline, CDR1 is MGHRA, CDR2 YSYEKL. V gave up 1 base and J gave up 0 bases; unmatched junction bases: 0. CDR3 in DNA: TGCGCCAGCAGCCAAGGACAGGGGGCCTCTGGGGCCAACGTCCTGACTTTC. Translating it yields CASSQGQGASGANVLTF.

The chain has TRBV10-2 and TRBJ1-1; possibly TRBD1 for D (5 bases). This CDR3 has 15 amino acids. Trimming took 4 bases from V and 3 from J, leaving 15 bases between them. Germline lookup yields CDR1 WSHSY and CDR2 SAAADI. The CDR3 here is CASSGAGYLDTEAFF. The CDR3 DNA is TGCGCCAGCAGTGGGGCAGGGTATCTTGACACTGAAGCTTTCTTT.

In this sample, this clone turned up a few times. The J gene is TRBJ1-6, the V gene TRBV5-1; 8 bases match TRBD1. Germline assignment: CDR1 SGHRS and CDR2 YFSETQ. Trimming cost V 7 bases and J 7 bases; bases outside gene matches: 7. CDR3 length: 14 residues. The CDR3 region is CASRAGQENSPLHF. CDR3 DNA sequence: TGCGCCAGCCGCGCGGGACAGGAAAATTCACCCCTCCACTTT. Using reference TRBV5-1 and TRBJ1-6 for the parts outside the CDR3, the full variable domain is KAGVTQTPRYLIKTRGQQVTLSCSPISGHRSVSWYQQTPGQGLQFLFEYFSETQRNKGNFPGRFSGRQFSNSRSEMNVSTLELGDSALYLCASRAGQENSPLHFGNGTRLTVT.

The J gene is TRBJ2-2, the V gene TRBV3-1 (or the pseudogene TRBV3-2), with no clear D. From germline, CDR1 is LGHDT and CDR2 YNNKEL (reference sequence). This CDR3 has 13 amino acids. V was clipped by 1 base and J by 5 bases, with 5 bases between them. In nucleotides, the CDR3 is TGTGCCAGCAGCCAAGTGTCGACCGGGGAGCTGTTTTTT. It codes for CASSQVSTGELFF.

This chain connects TRBV5-1 to TRBJ2-7; 8 positions agree with TRBD2. V was pared by 0 bases and J by 3 bases, with 2 bases of the junction left unmatched. Germline V CDR1 and CDR2: SGHRS, YFSETQ. The length of the CDR3 is 14 residues. CDR3 coding DNA: TGCGCCAGCAGCTTGGCGGGAGGGGACTACGAGCAGTACTTC. It encodes CASSLAGGDYEQYF.

This clone was recorded a few times. The chain uses TRBV6-6 and TRBJ1-6; 11 bases are a match to TRBD1. Germline V CDR1 and CDR2: MNHNY, SVGAGI (reference sequence). The trim removed 5 bases at V and 1 base at J, leaving 13 bases unmatched. The CDR3 is 20 residues long. The CDR3 region has the DNA TGTGCCAGCAGTCCTCAAAGGGACAGGGGGATAGGATCCTATAATTCACCCCTCCACTTT. Amino acid sequence: CASSPQRDRGIGSYNSPLHF.

The chain is built from TRBV23-1 and TRBJ2-1, with 10 bases identical to TRBD2. TRBV23-1 is recorded as an ORF, its role being uncertain. V trimming: 7 bases; J trimming: 7 bases; junction bases outside the gene matches: 10. The CDR3 consists of 15 residues. In DNA form, the CDR3 reads TGCGCCAGCAACCGGGCTAGCGGGAGAGGAAATGAGCAGTTCTTC. This sequence encodes CASNRASGRGNEQFF.

The gene calls are TRBV6-5 and TRBJ2-5, with D possibly matching TRBD2 (6 bases). The germline V gene has CDR1 MNHEY and CDR2 SVGAGI. The V and J ends lost 2 bases and 5 bases respectively, with 15 bases between them. This CDR3 spans 15 amino acids. This CDR3 reads CASSYDLGGSETQYF. The CDR3 nucleotides are TGTGCCAGCAGTTACGATTTGGGAGGTAGCGAGACCCAGTACTTC.

The genes are TRBV29-1 and TRBJ2-5, with 10 bases aligning to TRBD1. The CDR3 runs 14 residues. Losses at the gene ends were 7 bases for V and 5 bases for J; bases not matched to a gene: 10. Germline assignment: CDR1 SQVTM and CDR2 ANQGSEA. CDR3 residues: CSGGQGTLTETQYF. The DNA of the CDR3 is TGCAGCGGGGGACAGGGGACCTTAACGGAGACCCAGTACTTC.

This clone turned up a few times. The chain has TRBV7-6 and TRBJ1-1; 8 bases line up with TRBD1. Germline trimming cut 4 bases from V and 3 bases from J; bases unmatched to any gene: 10. Germline assignment: CDR1 SGHVS and CDR2 FNYEAQ. The CDR3 runs 16 residues. In DNA form, the CDR3 reads TGTGCCAGCAGCTCGCCTGGTACAGGGGGGGACACTGAAGCTTTCTTT. Amino acids: CASSSPGTGGDTEAFF. Filled out from reference TRBV7-6 and TRBJ1-1, the complete variable domain reads GAGVSQSPRYKVTKRGQDVALRCDPISGHVSLYWYRQALGQGPEFLTYFNYEAQQDKSGLPNDRFSAERPEGSISTLTIQRTEQRDSAMYRCASSSPGTGGDTEAFFGQGTRLTVV.